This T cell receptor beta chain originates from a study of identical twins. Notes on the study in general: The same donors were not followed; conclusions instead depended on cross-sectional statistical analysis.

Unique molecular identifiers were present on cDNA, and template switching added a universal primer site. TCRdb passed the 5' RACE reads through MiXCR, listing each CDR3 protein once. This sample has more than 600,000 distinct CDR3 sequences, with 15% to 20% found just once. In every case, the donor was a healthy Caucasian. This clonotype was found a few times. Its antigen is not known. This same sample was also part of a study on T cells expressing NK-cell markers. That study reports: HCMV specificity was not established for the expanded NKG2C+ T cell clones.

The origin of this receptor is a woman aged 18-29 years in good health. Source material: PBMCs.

The CDR3 DNA sequence: TGCAGTGCTAGAGATTACCAGGGGGCCTGGGAGCAGTACTTC. Its protein product is CSARDYQGAWEQYF. This chain connects TRBV20-1 to TRBJ2-7, with 8 nucleotides matching TRBD1. The germline V gene has CDR1 DFQATT and CDR2 SNEGSKA (reference sequence). V shed 0 bases, J shed 7 bases, and the junction held 8 bases outside the gene matches. The CDR3 spans 14 residues.